Listed below are T cell receptor beta chains from one sample, sequenced in a study of early T cells in non-severe SARS-CoV-2 infection. In TCRdb, the 5' RACE reads were re-called with MiXCR into one record per CDR3 protein. The sample has roughly 51,000 distinct CDR3 sequences; around 8.3% are singletons. Specimen: whole blood, collected at baseline. The receptors were sampled from an adult who was a healthcare worker with PCR-confirmed SARS-CoV-2 infection or an uninfected control (not recorded which). Each CDR3 is given with its conserved first and last residue. The D gene is left open where the match is weak. Clone size, where shown, is once, few, many, or a class for clones that have expanded.

D,J,size,V,DNA,CDR3
TRBD1,TRBJ1-2,NA,TRBV6-6,TGTGCCAGCAGTTACTACCAGCAGGGGGAAGGCGGCTACACCTTC,CASSYYQQGEGGYTF
TRBD1,TRBJ2-2,NA,TRBV19,TGTGCCAGTAGTCGGGACAGGGGGAACACCGGGGAGCTGTTTTTT,CASSRDRGNTGELFF
NA,TRBJ2-7,many,TRBV20-1,TGCAGTGCGAGACGTACCACCACCGGTTCGGTGGAATTC,CSARRTTTGSVEF
NA,TRBJ1-3,many,TRBV4-2,TGTGCCAGCAGCCAAGACAGGCTGTACTCTGGAAACACCATATATTTT,CASSQDRLYSGNTIYF
NA,TRBJ2-3,NA,TRBV14,TGTGCCAGCAGCCGGATGTTGGAGGGCCTTTCCGGCACAGATACGCAGTATTTT,CASSRMLEGLSGTDTQYF
NA,TRBJ1-2,few,TRBV2,TGTGCCAGCATGAGAACAAATCAGTATGGCTACACCTTC,CASMRTNQYGYTF
TRBD2,TRBJ2-7,few,TRBV7-9,TGTGCCAGCAGCCGAGGGGAGGGCGCCGGCGACGAGCAGTACTTC,CASSRGEGAGDEQYF
NA,TRBJ2-3,many,TRBV29-1,TGCAGCGCCTTTAGCGGTAGCACAGATACGCAGTATTTT,CSAFSGSTDTQYF
NA,TRBJ1-1,NA,TRBV6-2/TRBV6-3,TGTGCCAGCAGTTACCCCCGCCGGCGTAGTGGGATGAACACTGAAGCTTTCTTT,CASSYPRRRSGMNTEAFF
NA,TRBJ2-4,NA,TRBV23-1,TGCGCCAGCAGTCAAACCAAGCAACTCATAGCCAAAAACATTCAGTACTTC,CASSQTKQLIAKNIQYF
TRBD1,TRBJ1-1,NA,TRBV20-1,TGCAGTGCTAGCCAAGTTGGGACAGGATGGCCTGAAGCTTTCTTT,CSASQVGTGWPEAFF
NA,TRBJ2-1,many,TRBV7-9,TGTGCCAGCAGCTTAGCCTTTCGGACCTCGATATACAATGAGCAGTTCTTC,CASSLAFRTSIYNEQFF
NA,TRBJ1-5,many,TRBV20-1,TGCAGTGCTCCCGGGGTAGGGGCTCTTCAGCCCCAGCATTTT,CSAPGVGALQPQHF
NA,TRBJ1-4,many,TRBV20-1,TGCAGTGCCTACCGTGCCCCCCCCGGCGAAAAACTGTTTTTT,CSAYRAPPGEKLFF
NA,TRBJ2-3,few,TRBV4-2,TGTGTCAGCAGCCAAGGTCTGGGGGCAGATACGCAGTATTTT,CVSSQGLGADTQYF
NA,TRBJ2-3,once,TRBV7-2,TGTGCCAGCAGCCAGACTCCCTCGCAGTATTTT,CASSQTPSQYF
NA,TRBJ2-7,few,TRBV30,TGTGCCTGGACCACAGCGGACGAGCAGTACTTC,CAWTTADEQYF
NA,TRBJ1-1,NA,TRBV5-1,TGCGCCAGCAGCTTGGGAGGGGAGTCGGACACTGAAGCTTTCTTT,CASSLGGESDTEAFF
TRBD2,TRBJ2-7,many,TRBV7-2,TGTGCCAGCAGCTTAGAGCTAGCGGGAGCGGACGAGCAGTACTTC,CASSLELAGADEQYF
NA,TRBJ1-5,few,TRBV27,TGTGCCAGCAGTTTCCGGCTGACCGGCAATCAGCCCCAGCATTTT,CASSFRLTGNQPQHF
TRBD2,TRBJ2-5,NA,TRBV3-1,TGTGCCAGCAGTGGGGGACTAGAGGAGTGGAGACCGACCCAGTACTTC,CASSGGLEEWRPTQYF
TRBD1,TRBJ2-7,NA,TRBV27,TGTGCCAGCAGTTTCGGGACAGCGGATCTAGGCGAGCAGTACTTC,CASSFGTADLGEQYF
NA,TRBJ2-1,few,TRBV5-1,TGCGCCAGCAGCTTGGCCGCAGCGCCTGAGCAGTTCTTC,CASSLAAAPEQFF
TRBD2,TRBJ2-1,many,TRBV10-2,TGCGCCAGCAGTGAGACGGGACTAGGAAATGAGCAGTTCTTC,CASSETGLGNEQFF
TRBD2,TRBJ2-1,NA,TRBV27,TGTGCCAGCAGTGTCGGGACTAGCGGGAGTTCCTACAATGAGCAGTTCTTC,CASSVGTSGSSYNEQFF
NA,TRBJ2-7,NA,TRBV19,TGTGCCAGTAGAGCGGGTAGCGCAAACTCCTACGAGCAGTACTTC,CASRAGSANSYEQYF
TRBD2,TRBJ2-1,NA,TRBV5-6,TGTGCCAGCAGCTGGGGCAGCGGGAGGGCCCGCAATGAGCAGTTCTTC,CASSWGSGRARNEQFF
NA,TRBJ1-5,many,TRBV5-8,TGTGCCAGCAGCACGGTCGACCACTTTGGTCAGCCCCAGCATTTT,CASSTVDHFGQPQHF
NA,TRBJ2-7,few,TRBV12-3/TRBV12-4,TGTGCCAGCAGTCGACAGAGCGGAGGGGGGTACGAGCAGTACTTC,CASSRQSGGGYEQYF
NA,TRBJ2-1,NA,TRBV19,TGTGCCAGTAGTATCGAGAGTGTGGGGGTTGAGCAGTTCTTC,CASSIESVGVEQFF
TRBD1,TRBJ1-5,many,TRBV20-1,TGCAGTGCTACCGGGACAGGTTATAGCAATCAGCCCCAGCATTTT,CSATGTGYSNQPQHF
NA,TRBJ2-7,NA,TRBV6-5,TGTGCCAGCAGCCCTATAGGGGGGGCGGTATACGAGCAGTACTTC,CASSPIGGAVYEQYF
NA,TRBJ2-7,many,TRBV20-1,TGCAGTGCTAGAGATCACCACGAGCAGTACTTC,CSARDHHEQYF
TRBD1,TRBJ2-7,many,TRBV29-1,TGCAGCGTTGTGGGACAGAGAAGCTCCTACGAGCAGTACTTC,CSVVGQRSSYEQYF
TRBD2,TRBJ2-3,many,TRBV5-6,TGTGCCAGCAGCACTCGGACTAGCGGGAGAGTTGTGAGCACAGATACGCAGTATTTT,CASSTRTSGRVVSTDTQYF
TRBD2,TRBJ2-3,many,TRBV6-4,TGTGCCAGCAGTGACTCGGAGACTAGCAGTACGCAGTATTTT,CASSDSETSSTQYF
NA,TRBJ2-7,NA,TRBV12-3/TRBV12-4,TGTGCCAGCAGTCCCCAGGCCAGCTCGGCTTCCTACGAGCAGTACTTC,CASSPQASSASYEQYF
NA,TRBJ1-1,many,TRBV18,TGTGCCAGCTCACTCGAGGTTGATGAAGCTTTCTTT,CASSLEVDEAFF
NA,TRBJ1-2,NA,TRBV6-2/TRBV6-3,TGTGCCAGCAGTACTACAGGGAACTATGGCTACACCTTC,CASSTTGNYGYTF
NA,TRBJ2-7,many,TRBV18,TGTGCCAGCTCACCGGCCATCTCCTACGAGCAGTACTTC,CASSPAISYEQYF